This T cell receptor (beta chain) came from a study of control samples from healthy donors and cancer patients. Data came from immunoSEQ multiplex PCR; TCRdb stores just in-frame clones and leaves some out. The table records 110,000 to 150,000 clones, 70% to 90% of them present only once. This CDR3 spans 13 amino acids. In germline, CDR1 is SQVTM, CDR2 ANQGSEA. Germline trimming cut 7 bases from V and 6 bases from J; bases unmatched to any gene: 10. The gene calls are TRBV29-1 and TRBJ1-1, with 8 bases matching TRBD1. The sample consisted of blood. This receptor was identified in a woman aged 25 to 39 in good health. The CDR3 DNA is TGCAGCGGAGAGGGACAGGCAGGCTCTGAAGCTTTCTTT. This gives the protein CSGEGQAGSEAFF.